These 26 T cell receptor beta chains share one sample of origin, sequenced in a study of blood T cells in healthy people across ages. A second 7 to 11 cycle PCR used barcoded and J-beta primers. TCRdb analysed the 5' RACE reads with MiXCR anew, one entry per CDR3 protein. Of 660,000 or so distinct CDR3 sequences in the sample, roughly 58% are singletons; the top ten hold 30% to 45%. The sample was blood. The receptors here all came from a man between 60 and 70 years old in good health.

This clonotype has a single count. The J gene is TRBJ1-2, the V gene TRBV6-5; 7 bases line up with TRBD1. V was pared by 6 bases and J by 4 bases, with 11 bases of the junction left unmatched. This CDR3 is 15 amino acids long. Germline V gene data show CDR1 as MNHEY and CDR2 as SVGAGI. CDR3 coding DNA: TGTGCCAGCAGATTACAGGCCACAGGGGTCTATGGCTACACCTTC. This sequence encodes CASRLQATGVYGYTF.

The gene calls are TRBV6-2 or TRBV6-3 and TRBJ2-7, with 7 bases lining up with TRBD2. This CDR3 has 15 residues. CDR1 is MNHEY and CDR2 is SVGEGT in the germline V gene. J gave up 0 bases and V 8 bases, and 10 bases lay outside the gene matches. The DNA of the CDR3 is TGTGCCAGCTCAGCGGGACTTCGGAGCTCCTACGAGCAGTACTTC. Protein product: CASSAGLRSSYEQYF.

The chain has TRBV12-3 or TRBV12-4 and TRBJ2-1; 9 positions agree with TRBD2. The CDR3 loop spans 16 amino acids. The junction had 5 bases not matched to a gene; V was cut back by 0 bases and J by 5 bases. In nucleotides, the CDR3 is TGTGCCAGCAGTTTAGCCCCTAGCGGGGTTCACAATGAGCAGTTCTTC. Its protein is CASSLAPSGVHNEQFF.

This rearrangement joins TRBV20-1 to TRBJ2-1; perhaps TRBD1 as D (5 bases). From germline, CDR1 is DFQATT and CDR2 SNEGSKA (reference sequence). The CDR3 has 12 residues. V gave up 3 bases and J gave up 4 bases, with 7 bases separating them. CDR3 amino acids: CSASRAYNEQFF. CDR3 bases: TGCAGTGCTAGCAGGGCTTACAATGAGCAGTTCTTC.

This clonotype was seen more than once but under ten times. The genes are TRBV7-9 and TRBJ2-2, with a possible D match to TRBD2 (5 bases). The V gene's germline CDR1 is SEHNR and CDR2 FQNEAQ (reference sequence). Trimming removed 5 bases at V and 0 bases at J, with 19 bases between. The CDR3 contains 18 residues. CDR3 nucleotide sequence: TGTGCCAGCAGCCCAGACAATGAGGGATTCGCGAACACCGGGGAGCTGTTTTTT. The encoded protein is CASSPDNEGFANTGELFF.

The chain joins TRBV20-1 to TRBJ2-7, with TRBD2 as a possible D gene (5 bases). The DNA matches TRBJ2-5 better at its end, which makes the J call doubtful. Germline V gene lookup returns CDR1 DFQATT and CDR2 SNEGSKA (reference sequence). The CDR3 runs 13 residues. CDR3 in amino acids: CSAPSEGIETQYF. The DNA of the CDR3 is TGCAGTGCTCCCTCTGAGGGTATAGAGACCCAGTACTTC.

V usage is TRBV28 and J usage is TRBJ1-2; D may be TRBD1 (5 bases). CDR1 is MDHEN and CDR2 is SYDVKM in the germline V gene. Trimming shortened V by 4 bases and J by 4 bases, and 7 bases separated the two germline ends. This CDR3 has 12 amino acids. The CDR3 is CASSWGSYGYTF. The CDR3 DNA reads TGTGCCAGCAGTTGGGGCAGCTATGGCTACACCTTC.

The V and J genes are TRBV2 and TRBJ2-6, with no clear D. Trimming pared 7 bases from V and 0 bases from J, leaving 13 bases between. The germline gives CDR1 SNHLY, CDR2 FYNNEI. There are 16 residues in the CDR3. This chain's CDR3 is CASTRIQSSGANVLTF. In DNA form, the CDR3 reads TGTGCCAGCACCCGAATACAGAGCTCTGGGGCCAACGTCCTGACTTTC.

The rearrangement uses TRBV7-9 and TRBJ2-1; weak D call: TRBD2 (6 bases). V lost 0 bases and J lost 8, with 14 bases in between. Germline-derived CDR1 and CDR2 are SEHNR and FQNEAQ (reference sequence). The CDR3 contains 15 residues. CDR3 nucleotides: TGTGCCAGCAGCTTAGCCCGGTGGGGGGTCGATGAGCAGTTCTTC. Its protein is CASSLARWGVDEQFF.

This clonotype was counted ten times or more. This CDR3 reads CASSQDRNSPLHF. The CDR3 coding sequence is TGTGCCAGCAGCCAAGATAGGAATTCACCCCTCCACTTT. This chain uses TRBV3-1 with TRBJ1-6; D gene uncertain. Trimming cost V 0 bases and J 7 bases, with 4 bases left between them. The CDR3 is 13 amino acids. CDR1 and CDR2 (germline): LGHDT, YNNKEL (reference sequence).

The rearrangement joins TRBV9 to TRBJ2-1; TRBD2 agrees at 14 bases. CDR1 is SGDLS, CDR2 YYNGEE, per germline. J was trimmed by 5 bases and V by 4 bases; bases with no gene match: 11. CDR3 length equals 18 residues. The CDR3 sequence: CASSTGRTSGGPNNEQFF. In DNA, the CDR3 is TGTGCCAGCAGCACGGGAAGGACTAGCGGGGGGCCCAACAATGAGCAGTTCTTC.

This clonotype appeared a few times. The chain joins TRBV7-7 to TRBJ2-7; D is possibly TRBD1 (6 bases). The J call may be in error: the DNA end matches TRBJ2-5 better. The CDR3 sequence is 13 residues long. Germline V gene sequence: CDR1 SSHAT, CDR2 FNYEAQ (reference sequence). DNA of the CDR3: TGTGCCAGCAGCTTTGGGACAAGTGAGACCCAGTACTTC. It encodes CASSFGTSETQYF.

The V gene is TRBV28, the J gene TRBJ1-5, with unresolved D. CDR1 is MDHEN, CDR2 SYDVKM, per germline. The CDR3 totals 14 residues. V was pared by 6 bases and J by 0 bases, with 9 bases between. The CDR3 bases are TGTGCCAGCAGCCCGGACCTTAGCAATCAGCCCCAGCATTTT. This gives the protein CASSPDLSNQPQHF.

The J gene is TRBJ2-1, the V gene TRBV10-3; the D gene is possibly TRBD2 (7 bases). The germline gives CDR1 ENHRY, CDR2 SYGVKD. CDR3 length equals 15 residues. The CDR3 region has the DNA TGTGCATCGGGGGGTGGTGGGGGGCCCTTTAATGAGCAGTTCTTC. This encodes CASGGGGGPFNEQFF.

The chain couples TRBV6-4 to TRBJ2-1, with 8 bases lining up with TRBD2. The ends lost 3 bases at V and 4 bases at J; junction bases unmatched: 5. This CDR3 has 15 amino acids. Germline V CDR1 and CDR2: MRHNA, SNTAGT. For the CDR3, the DNA is TGTGCCAGCAGTGATACGGGGGGGCTTTACAATGAGCAGTTCTTC. It translates to CASSDTGGLYNEQFF.

V usage is TRBV10-3 and J usage is TRBJ2-5; 9 bases line up with TRBD1. Germline V CDR1 and CDR2: ENHRY, SYGVKD. Trimming removed 5 bases from V and 2 bases from J; junction bases left unmatched: 6. There are 15 residues in the CDR3. The CDR3 sequence: CAISRTGATQETQYF. DNA for the CDR3: TGTGCCATCAGTCGGACAGGGGCGACTCAAGAGACCCAGTACTTC.

This sequence joins TRBV29-1 and TRBJ2-1; a weak D match, TRBD2 (5 bases). This CDR3 has 13 amino acids. The germline V gene encodes CDR1 SQVTM and CDR2 ANQGSEA. CDR3 sequence reads: CSVTRSQGNEQFF. The CDR3 nucleotides read TGCAGTGTCACTAGATCGCAAGGGAATGAGCAGTTCTTC.

CDR3 coding DNA: TGCAGCGTTGAAGAGGGGGGGAGGGGCACAGATACGCAGTATTTT. It codes for CSVEEGGRGTDTQYF. The chain employs TRBV29-1 and TRBJ2-3, with 7 bases identical to TRBD2. J gave up 1 base and V 0 bases, and 4 bases lay outside the gene matches. CDR1 is SQVTM and CDR2 is ANQGSEA in the germline V gene. This CDR3 region has 15 residues.

The chain links TRBV20-1 to TRBJ1-4; tentative D call: TRBD1 (5 bases). Germline CDR1 DFQATT, CDR2 SNEGSKA (reference sequence). The CDR3 has 16 residues. V lost 0 bases to trimming and J lost 0 bases, with 11 bases between them. The CDR3 sequence: CSARDLRGATNEKLFF. The CDR3 DNA reads as TGCAGTGCTAGAGATCTGAGGGGAGCAACTAATGAAAAACTGTTTTTT.

The chain employs TRBV5-5 and TRBJ2-5, with D possibly matching TRBD1 (5 bases). V lost 1 base and J 5 bases, leaving 15 bases between the germline ends. Germline CDR1 SGHKS, CDR2 YYEKEE (reference sequence). This CDR3 contains 15 residues. In DNA, the CDR3 is TGTGCCAGCAGCTTGTTATCTGGCCAGGGTGAGACCCAGTACTTC. Encoded protein: CASSLLSGQGETQYF.

This rearrangement joins TRBV7-7 to TRBJ2-7; perhaps TRBD1 as D (5 bases). Trimming took off 8 bases at V and 2 bases at J, with 13 bases between the two ends. Looked up from germline, CDR1 is SSHAT and CDR2 is FNYEAQ (reference sequence). The CDR3 length is 13 residues. CDR3 nucleotides: TGTGCCAGCGCTAGGACAAGGACCTACGAGCAGTACTTC. This gives the protein CASARTRTYEQYF.

V usage is TRBV6-1 and J usage is TRBJ2-4; D is tentatively TRBD1 or TRBD2 (6 bases each). The tail of the sequence fits TRBJ2-5 better, so the J call may be wrong. The germline gives CDR1 MNHNS, CDR2 SASEGT. The CDR3 totals 17 residues. CDR3 DNA: TGTGCCAGCACCGAAGGGCGTACGCGGGGACATCAAGAGACCCAGTACTTC. It specifies CASTEGRTRGHQETQYF.

This clonotype was counted between two and nine times. This chain connects TRBV9 to TRBJ2-5, with D tentatively TRBD2 (5 bases). Germline lookup yields CDR1 SGDLS and CDR2 YYNGEE. This CDR3 region has 15 residues. The V and J ends lost 0 bases and 2 bases respectively, with 11 bases between them. CDR3 coding DNA: TGTGCCAGCAGCGTAGCTATCGGGGATCAAGAGACCCAGTACTTC. Encoded protein: CASSVAIGDQETQYF. Drawing the rest from reference TRBV9 and TRBJ2-5, the complete variable domain is DSGVTQTPKHLITATGQRVTLRCSPRSGDLSVYWYQQSLDQGLQFLIQYYNGEERAKGNILERFSAQQFPDLHSELNLSSLELGDSALYFCASSVAIGDQETQYFGPGTRLLVL.

J is TRBJ1-2 and V is TRBV28; D unresolved. Germline V gene sequence: CDR1 MDHEN, CDR2 SYDVKM. The CDR3 runs 15 residues. V lost 1 base to trimming and J lost 0 bases, with 9 bases between them. The CDR3 DNA follows: TGTGCCAGCAGTTTATCACAACCTCCTAACTATGGCTACACCTTC. The encoded protein is CASSLSQPPNYGYTF.

The rearrangement links TRBV28 to TRBJ1-5, with 8 bases fitting TRBD1. This CDR3 is 18 amino acids long. The germline V gene has CDR1 MDHEN and CDR2 SYDVKM. Germline trimming cut 4 bases from V and 4 bases from J; bases unmatched to any gene: 15. In nucleotides, the CDR3 is TGTGCCAGCAGTTCAGGGGGCCAACGAACCTTACCGAATCAGCCCCAGCATTTT. Protein product: CASSSGGQRTLPNQPQHF.

The rearrangement joins TRBV24-1 to TRBJ2-1, with TRBD2 identical over 9 bases. The CDR3 covers 17 residues. V dropped 2 bases and J dropped 4; count of bases not matched to a gene: 8. Germline values: CDR1 KGHDR, CDR2 SFDVKD. In DNA, the CDR3 is TGTGCCACCAGTGATTCGGGAGCGGGGGGCATTTACAATGAGCAGTTCTTC. It is translated as CATSDSGAGGIYNEQFF.